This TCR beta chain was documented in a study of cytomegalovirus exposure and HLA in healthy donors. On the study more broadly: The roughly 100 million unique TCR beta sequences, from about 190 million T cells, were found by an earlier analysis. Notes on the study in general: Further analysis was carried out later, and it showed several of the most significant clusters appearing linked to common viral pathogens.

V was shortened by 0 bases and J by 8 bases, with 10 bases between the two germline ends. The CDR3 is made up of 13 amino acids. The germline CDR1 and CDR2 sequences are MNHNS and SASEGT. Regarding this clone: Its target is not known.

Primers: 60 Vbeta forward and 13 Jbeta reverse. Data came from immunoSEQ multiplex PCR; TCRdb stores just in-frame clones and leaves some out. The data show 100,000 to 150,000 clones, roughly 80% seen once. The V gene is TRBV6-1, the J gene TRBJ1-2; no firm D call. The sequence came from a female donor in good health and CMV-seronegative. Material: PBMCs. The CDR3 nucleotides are TGTGCCAGCAGTGAAGCTCCGGTTTCCGGCTACACCTTC. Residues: CASSEAPVSGYTF.